Below, one T cell receptor beta chain is given with its context. Profiling relied on immunoSEQ multiplex PCR, and the TCRdb table lists in-frame clones only, not all of them. The sample consists of approximately 70,000 clones, less than 95% of them appearing once. The data are from a study of control samples from healthy donors and cancer patients. This CDR3 contains 14 residues. V lost 6 bases, J lost 3 bases, and 6 bases stayed unmatched. Looked up from germline, CDR1 is MNHEY and CDR2 is SVGAGI. The rearrangement uses TRBV6-5 and TRBJ2-7; TRBD1 aligns across 9 bases. The material sequenced was PBMCs. This TCR was recovered from a woman between 45 and 65 years old with colorectal cancer. The CDR3 here is CASRDQGQGYEQYF. DNA for the CDR3: TGTGCCAGCAGGGACCAGGGACAGGGCTACGAGCAGTACTTC.